This T cell receptor beta chain comes out of a study of blood T cell repertoires in COVID-19. This clone was seen once. The protocol was immunoSEQ multiplex PCR, while the TCRdb copy is restricted to in-frame clones and leaves out a portion. The sample consists of approximately 210,000 clones, about 91% of them appearing once. The CDR3 length is 14 residues. From germline, CDR1 is LGHDT and CDR2 YNNKEL (reference sequence). The V end was cut by 1 base, the J end by 2 bases, with 8 bases between. This chain connects TRBV3-1 (or the pseudogene TRBV3-2) to TRBJ2-5; D gene uncertain. This receptor was obtained from a woman between 50 and 59 years old with acute COVID-19. The sequenced material came from PBMCs or T cells enriched from blood (not recorded which). This CDR3 reads CASSQVAQQETQYF. CDR3 bases: TGTGCCAGCAGCCAAGTCGCACAGCAAGAGACCCAGTACTTC.